Shown below are 32 T cell receptor beta chains from a single sample sequenced in a study of cytomegalovirus exposure and HLA in healthy donors. The repertoire was sequenced with immunoSEQ multiplex PCR; TCRdb's copy has only in-frame clones and lacks some. The sample shows 280,000 or so clones, around 89% of them seen only once. Sequences were obtained from PBMCs. These receptors were obtained from a woman between 18 and 29 years old in good health and CMV-seronegative.

This chain joins TRBV28 and TRBJ2-3, with D unclear. V was trimmed by 11 bases and J by 2 bases, leaving 14 bases between them. The CDR3 has 13 amino acids. Germline CDR1 is MDHEN and CDR2 is SYDVKM. CDR3 amino acids: CAVHGRPTDTQYF. Here the CDR3 DNA reads TGTGCCGTACATGGCAGGCCCACAGATACGCAGTATTTT.

The gene calls are TRBV15 and TRBJ2-7; 14 bases agree with TRBD2. The trim removed 2 bases at V and 5 bases at J, leaving 2 bases unmatched. The germline CDR1 and CDR2 sequences are LNHNV and YYDKDF (reference sequence). CDR3 length equals 15 residues. The CDR3 bases are TGTGCCACCAGCAGAAGACTAGCGGGAGGGCACGAGCAGTACTTC. Translation gives CATSRRLAGGHEQYF.

The V gene is TRBV5-4, the J gene TRBJ1-2; D is ambiguous. Germline CDR1 is SGHNT and CDR2 is YYREEE (reference sequence). The CDR3 is 13 residues long. Trimming took 1 base from V and 2 from J, leaving 6 bases between them. This CDR3 reads CASSLKQNYGYTF. CDR3 DNA sequence: TGTGCCAGCAGCTTGAAACAAAACTATGGCTACACCTTC.

V is TRBV2 and J is TRBJ1-2; D not certain. Deletions cut 4 bases from V and 0 bases from J, with 12 bases between. Germline CDR1 SNHLY, CDR2 FYNNEI. This CDR3 is 15 amino acids long. DNA of the CDR3: TGTGCCAGCAGTGTAGTCCAGGATCCTAACTATGGCTACACCTTC. As protein: CASSVVQDPNYGYTF.

The rearrangement uses TRBV9 and TRBJ2-3; D might be TRBD2 (6 bases). CDR3 length: 14 residues. Germline V gene data show CDR1 as SGDLS and CDR2 as YYNGEE. V was pared by 2 bases and J by 1 base, with 8 bases between. DNA for the CDR3: TGTGCCAGCAGCGTTAGCGGAGGCACAGATACGCAGTATTTT. Translation gives CASSVSGGTDTQYF.

The CDR3 loop is CASSFGGDGPLQYF. In DNA, the CDR3 is TGTGCCAGCAGCTTCGGCGGGGACGGTCCCCTTCAGTACTTC. The chain is built from TRBV7-8 and TRBJ2-4, with D possibly TRBD2 on 6 matching bases. This CDR3 has 14 residues. V gave up 3 bases and J gave up 11 bases, with 17 bases separating them. Germline values: CDR1 SGHVS, CDR2 FQNEAQ.

The chain couples TRBV27 to TRBJ1-6; tentatively, D is TRBD1 (5 bases). Germline values: CDR1 MNHEY, CDR2 SMNVEV (reference sequence). CDR3 length equals 12 residues. V lost 4 bases, J lost 10 bases, and 8 bases lay in between. The CDR3 bases are TGTGCCAGCAGTTCAGGGATCTCACCCCTCCACTTT. Translated, it gives CASSSGISPLHF.

The V and J genes are TRBV5-1 and TRBJ1-2; 10 positions match TRBD1. CDR3 length equals 17 residues. Per the germline V gene, CDR1 is SGHRS and CDR2 is YFSETQ. V lost 4 bases, J lost 1 base, and 10 bases stayed unmatched. CDR3 region: CASSIRDRGQLNYGYTF. The CDR3 DNA reads as TGCGCCAGCAGCATCCGGGACAGGGGCCAACTTAACTATGGCTACACCTTC.

This sequence joins TRBV5-5 and TRBJ2-3, with D possibly matching TRBD2 (6 bases). This CDR3 has 13 residues. Per the germline V gene, CDR1 is SGHKS and CDR2 is YYEKEE (reference sequence). Trimming cost V 4 bases and J 4 bases, with 10 bases left between them. DNA of the CDR3: TGTGCCAGCAGCGACGGGACTTCAGATACGCAGTATTTT. It is translated as CASSDGTSDTQYF.

The rearrangement joins TRBV5-6 to TRBJ2-5; D gene ambiguous. This CDR3 has 13 amino acids. Germline V gene data show CDR1 as SGHDT and CDR2 as YYEEEE. V lost 4 bases and J 2 bases, leaving 9 bases between the germline ends. Here the CDR3 DNA reads TGTGCCAGCAGCATCGACTTTCAAGAGACCCAGTACTTC. It encodes CASSIDFQETQYF.

The chain joins TRBV30 to TRBJ2-5; 10 positions match TRBD2. CDR3 size: 16 residues. V gave up 0 bases and J gave up 5 bases; unmatched junction bases: 9. Germline CDR1 GTSNPN, CDR2 SVGIG (reference sequence). The CDR3 spells CAWSVALAGAVETQYF. CDR3 in DNA: TGTGCCTGGAGTGTAGCCCTAGCGGGAGCTGTGGAGACCCAGTACTTC. The complete variable domain, with remaining parts taken from reference TRBV30 and TRBJ2-5, reads SQTIHQWPATLVQPVGSPLSLECTVEGTSNPNLYWYRQAAGRGLQLLFYSVGIGQISSEVPQNLSASRPQDRQFILSSKKLLLSDSGFYLCAWSVALAGAVETQYFGPGTRLLVL.

CDR3: CASSQDGTSGYYEQYF. The CDR3 bases are TGCGCCAGCAGCCAAGACGGGACTAGCGGGTACTACGAGCAGTACTTC. The chain joins TRBV4-3 to TRBJ2-7; 12 bases match TRBD2. Germline CDR1 reads LGHNA; CDR2 reads YSLEER. The CDR3 totals 16 residues. Unmatched junction bases numbered 3, after V lost 0 bases and J lost 3 bases.

The chain has TRBV6-5 and TRBJ2-1; 7 bases are shared with TRBD2. The V and J ends lost 5 bases and 12 bases, in that order; junction bases with no gene match: 4. Germline CDR1 and CDR2: MNHEY and SVGAGI. This CDR3 comprises 11 residues. Here the CDR3 DNA reads TGTGCCAGCAGTCGAGCGGGACGGCAGTTCTTC. Amino acid sequence: CASSRAGRQFF.

The chain uses TRBV7-3 and TRBJ1-1; D ambiguous. V dropped 5 bases and J dropped 0 bases, with 7 bases sitting between them. The CDR3 has 13 residues. Germline CDR1 and CDR2: SGHTA and FQGTGA. CDR3 sequence: CASSLTVNTEAFF. The DNA of the CDR3 is TGTGCCAGCAGCCTTACGGTGAACACTGAAGCTTTCTTT.

This clone was seen once. This chain uses TRBV7-9 with TRBJ1-2; D is perhaps TRBD1 (5 bases). With 1 base removed from V and 4 bases from J, the gap between germline ends came to 22 bases. CDR1 is SEHNR, CDR2 FQNEAQ, per germline (reference sequence). The CDR3 sequence is 18 residues long. The DNA of the CDR3 is TGTGCCAGCAGCTTAGTCTTAAACAGGCCAGCAGGGTCCTATGGCTACACCTTC. This sequence encodes CASSLVLNRPAGSYGYTF.

This rearrangement joins TRBV28 to TRBJ1-1; the D is unclear. This CDR3 region has 14 residues. The ends were cut back, 6 bases at V and 2 bases at J, with 13 bases in the middle. The germline CDR1 and CDR2 sequences are MDHEN and SYDVKM. The DNA of the CDR3 is TGTGCCAGCAGCCCACAGAGAACCAACACTGAAGCTTTCTTT. It specifies CASSPQRTNTEAFF.

The chain employs TRBV5-1 and TRBJ2-1; 8 bases line up with TRBD1. The CDR3 runs 12 residues. The V gene's germline CDR1 is SGHRS and CDR2 YFSETQ. The V segment lost 6 bases and the J segment 7 bases; nucleotides outside the gene matches: 3. The CDR3 bases are TGCGCCAGCAACACAGGGGGAAATGAGCAGTTCTTC. As protein: CASNTGGNEQFF.

The rearrangement joins TRBV27 to TRBJ2-7; TRBD1 is a possible D gene (8 bases). The CDR3 loop spans 15 amino acids. V was trimmed by 3 bases and J by 4 bases, leaving 16 bases between them. CDR1 is MNHEY and CDR2 is SMNVEV in the germline V gene (reference sequence). The CDR3 DNA reads TGTGCCAGCAGTTTCACACAGGGGGGGTTGTACGAGCAGTACTTC. Protein: CASSFTQGGLYEQYF.

The chain couples TRBV18 to TRBJ2-7; D might be TRBD1 (5 bases). Between the trimmed V and J ends, which lost 5 bases and 3 bases, there was a span of 8 bases. CDR3 length: 12 amino acids. Germline V gene data show CDR1 as KGHSH and CDR2 as LQKENI. The CDR3 here is CASSSDSYEQYF. The CDR3 nucleotides are TGTGCCAGCTCATCCGACAGCTACGAGCAGTACTTC.

The chain combines TRBV7-9 with TRBJ1-1; D uncertain. Trimming removed 4 bases at V and 1 base at J, with 16 bases between. Germline V CDR1 and CDR2: SEHNR, FQNEAQ (reference sequence). This CDR3 has 16 amino acids. CDR3 amino acids: CASSSTLKTGNTEAFF. The CDR3 DNA reads as TGTGCCAGCAGCTCAACGCTGAAAACGGGGAACACTGAAGCTTTCTTT.

This chain links TRBV9 with TRBJ2-2; 7 positions match TRBD2. J lost 6 bases, V lost 0 bases, and 5 bases had no gene match. The CDR3 length is 15 residues. The V gene's germline CDR1 is SGDLS and CDR2 YYNGEE. The CDR3 sequence is CASSVGGAGAGELFF. The DNA for the CDR3 is TGTGCCAGCAGCGTAGGTGGGGCGGGAGCCGGGGAGCTGTTTTTT.

The chain couples TRBV29-1 to TRBJ2-1; D is perhaps TRBD2 (6 bases). In germline, CDR1 is SQVTM, CDR2 ANQGSEA. Trimming cost V 7 bases and J 0 bases, with 16 bases left between them. The length of the CDR3 is 15 residues. The DNA of the CDR3 is TGCAGCGGGGTTGGGCAGGGAGGCTCCTACAATGAGCAGTTCTTC. This encodes CSGVGQGGSYNEQFF.

The V call is TRBV29-1, the J call TRBJ2-7; D may be TRBD2 (5 bases). CDR1 is SQVTM and CDR2 is ANQGSEA in the germline V gene. V was trimmed by 4 bases and J by 4 bases, leaving 14 bases between them. CDR3 length: 13 amino acids. CDR3 coding DNA: TGCAGCGTTGCCTCGGGGTGGGGTTACGAGCAGTACTTC. Encoded protein: CSVASGWGYEQYF.

The CDR3 loop reads CASSLTPYGRDTDTQYF. CDR3 DNA: TGTGCCAGCAGCTTAACTCCTTACGGGAGGGACACAGATACGCAGTATTTT. The chain links TRBV7-3 to TRBJ2-3; 8 bases agree with TRBD2. The junction had 7 bases not matched to a gene; V was cut back by 0 bases and J by 2 bases. Germline lookup yields CDR1 SGHTA and CDR2 FQGTGA. The CDR3 is 17 residues long.

J is TRBJ2-5 and V is TRBV6-1; the D gene is possibly TRBD1 (7 bases). Germline CDR1 is MNHNS and CDR2 is SASEGT. The CDR3 has 16 amino acids. V shed 2 bases and J shed 2 bases, with 15 bases lying between them. The CDR3 protein is CASSEYGGQYQETQYF. The DNA of the CDR3 is TGTGCCAGCAGTGAATACGGGGGACAGTATCAAGAGACCCAGTACTTC.

There are a few counts of this clone. The rearrangement joins TRBV2 to TRBJ2-7, with D uncertain. This CDR3 is built from 11 residues. Germline CDR1 reads SNHLY; CDR2 reads FYNNEI. The V end lost 6 bases, the J end lost 1 base, and 4 bases lay between the germline ends. CDR3 sequence reads: CASRRSYEQYF. CDR3 nucleotides: TGTGCCAGCAGGAGGTCCTACGAGCAGTACTTC. The full variable domain, completed using reference TRBV2 and TRBJ2-7, is EPEVTQTPSHQVTQMGQEVILRCVPISNHLYFYWYRQILGQKVEFLVSFYNNEISEKSEIFDDQFSVERPDGSNFTLKIRSTKLEDSAMYFCASRRSYEQYFGPGTRLTVT.

The chain recombines TRBV18 with TRBJ2-5, with a possible D match to TRBD2 (5 bases). The CDR3 consists of 17 residues. The germline V and J ends were trimmed by 1 base and 2 bases, with 17 bases remaining between them. Germline CDR1 is KGHSH and CDR2 is LQKENI. CDR3 in DNA: TGTGCCAGCTCACCACGACCTATCCGGGAAGTACAAGAGACCCAGTACTTC. Its translation: CASSPRPIREVQETQYF.

This rearrangement joins TRBV28 to TRBJ2-7; the match to TRBD2 covers 13 bases. The CDR3 spans 13 residues. Germline trimming cut 6 bases from V and 7 bases from J; bases unmatched to any gene: 3. Germline CDR1 is MDHEN and CDR2 is SYDVKM. Written as DNA, the CDR3 is TGTGCCAGCAGAACTAGCGGGAGGGGGGAGCAGTACTTC. It translates to CASRTSGRGEQYF.

The chain couples TRBV28 to TRBJ2-5; 10 nucleotides align to TRBD2. This CDR3 has 17 amino acids. Germline CDR1 reads MDHEN; CDR2 reads SYDVKM. With V trimmed by 5 bases and J by 7 bases, 16 bases remained unmatched. CDR3 in amino acids: CASSARGLAVLRVTQYF. The CDR3 nucleotides are TGTGCCAGCAGTGCCCGAGGACTAGCGGTGCTAAGAGTGACCCAGTACTTC.

The rearrangement joins TRBV28 to TRBJ2-4; TRBD1 matches at 11 bases. Unmatched junction bases numbered 14, after V lost 6 bases and J lost 1 base. CDR1 and CDR2 (germline): MDHEN, SYDVKM. This CDR3 is 19 amino acids long. CDR3 protein: CASSHRTGGYSRAKNIQYF. The CDR3 DNA reads as TGTGCCAGCAGCCACCGGACAGGGGGCTATTCAAGGGCCAAAAACATTCAGTACTTC.

This sequence joins TRBV27 and TRBJ2-3; TRBD2 aligns across 7 bases. Germline V gene data show CDR1 as MNHEY and CDR2 as SMNVEV (reference sequence). J was trimmed by 0 bases and V by 8 bases; bases with no gene match: 11. CDR3 length: 16 residues. The CDR3 DNA follows: TGTGCCAGCGCCAAAGCGGGATGGTATAGCACAGATACGCAGTATTTT. This translates into CASAKAGWYSTDTQYF.

V usage is TRBV6-5 and J usage is TRBJ2-3; possible D gene TRBD2, 6 bases. The CDR3 runs 14 residues. Between the trimmed V and J ends, which lost 4 bases and 0 bases, there was a span of 8 bases. The germline V gene has CDR1 MNHEY and CDR2 SVGAGI. DNA for the CDR3: TGTGCCAGCAGTTTAGCGGCTAGCACAGATACGCAGTATTTT. This gives the protein CASSLAASTDTQYF.